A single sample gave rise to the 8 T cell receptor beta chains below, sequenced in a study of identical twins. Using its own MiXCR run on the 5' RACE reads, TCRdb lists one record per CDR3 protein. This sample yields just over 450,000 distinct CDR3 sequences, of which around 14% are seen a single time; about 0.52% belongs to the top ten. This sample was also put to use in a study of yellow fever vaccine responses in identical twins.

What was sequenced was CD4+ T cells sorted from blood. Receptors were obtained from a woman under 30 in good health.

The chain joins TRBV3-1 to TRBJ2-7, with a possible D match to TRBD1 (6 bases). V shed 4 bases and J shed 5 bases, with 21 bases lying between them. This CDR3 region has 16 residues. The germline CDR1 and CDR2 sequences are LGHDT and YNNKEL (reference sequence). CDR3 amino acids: CASSPRQAGVGNEQYF. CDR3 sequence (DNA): TGTGCCAGCAGCCCACGTCAAGCAGGGGTCGGCAACGAGCAGTACTTC.

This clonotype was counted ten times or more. Here the CDR3 DNA reads TGTGCCAGCAGTCCCGGGACTATCATATACGAGCAGTACTTC. Protein sequence: CASSPGTIIYEQYF. The genes are TRBV28 and TRBJ2-7; 7 nucleotides agree with TRBD2. There are 14 residues in the CDR3. The V and J ends lost 5 bases and 4 bases, in that order; junction bases with no gene match: 8. Germline CDR1 reads MDHEN; CDR2 reads SYDVKM.

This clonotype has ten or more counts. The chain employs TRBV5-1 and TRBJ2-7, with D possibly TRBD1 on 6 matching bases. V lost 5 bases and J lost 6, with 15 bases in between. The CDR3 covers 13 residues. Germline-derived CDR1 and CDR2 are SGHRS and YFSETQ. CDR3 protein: CASSYNTDSEQYF. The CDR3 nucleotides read TGCGCCAGCAGTTACAATACGGACAGCGAGCAGTACTTC.

The CDR3 DNA reads as TGCGCCAGCAGCCACCTAGCGGGAGTGACCGGGGAGCTGTTTTTT. It translates to CASSHLAGVTGELFF. J is TRBJ2-2 and V is TRBV4-1; 10 nucleotides line up with TRBD2. After removal of 3 bases from V and 5 bases from J, the junction contained 3 bases not matched to a gene. CDR1 MGHRA and CDR2 YSYEKL come from the germline V gene. CDR3 length: 15 residues.

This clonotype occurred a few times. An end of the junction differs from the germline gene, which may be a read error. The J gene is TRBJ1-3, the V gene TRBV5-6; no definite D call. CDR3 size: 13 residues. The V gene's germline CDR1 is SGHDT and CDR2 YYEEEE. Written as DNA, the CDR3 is TGTGCCAGCAAGAGTTCCTCTGGGAACACCATATATTTT. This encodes CASKSSSGNTIYF.

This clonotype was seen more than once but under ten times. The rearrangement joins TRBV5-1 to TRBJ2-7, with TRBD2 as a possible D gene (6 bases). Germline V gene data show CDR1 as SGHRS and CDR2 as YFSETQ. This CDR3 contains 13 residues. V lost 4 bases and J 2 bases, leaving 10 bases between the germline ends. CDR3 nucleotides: TGCGCCAGCAGCGCGGGGCAGACCTACGAGCAGTACTTC. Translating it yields CASSAGQTYEQYF.

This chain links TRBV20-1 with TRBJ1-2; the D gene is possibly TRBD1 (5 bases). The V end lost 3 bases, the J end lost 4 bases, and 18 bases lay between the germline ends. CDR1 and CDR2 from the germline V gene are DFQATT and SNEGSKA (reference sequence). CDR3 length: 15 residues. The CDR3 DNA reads TGCAGTGCTAGGGAAGGGACCCCCCGGAGCTATGGCTACACCTTC. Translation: CSAREGTPRSYGYTF.

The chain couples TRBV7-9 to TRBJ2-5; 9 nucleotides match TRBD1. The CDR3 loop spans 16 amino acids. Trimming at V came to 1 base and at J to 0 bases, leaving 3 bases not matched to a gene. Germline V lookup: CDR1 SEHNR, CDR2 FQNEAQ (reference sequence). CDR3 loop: CASSLDRGRYQETQYF. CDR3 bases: TGTGCCAGCAGCTTAGACAGGGGGCGGTACCAAGAGACCCAGTACTTC.